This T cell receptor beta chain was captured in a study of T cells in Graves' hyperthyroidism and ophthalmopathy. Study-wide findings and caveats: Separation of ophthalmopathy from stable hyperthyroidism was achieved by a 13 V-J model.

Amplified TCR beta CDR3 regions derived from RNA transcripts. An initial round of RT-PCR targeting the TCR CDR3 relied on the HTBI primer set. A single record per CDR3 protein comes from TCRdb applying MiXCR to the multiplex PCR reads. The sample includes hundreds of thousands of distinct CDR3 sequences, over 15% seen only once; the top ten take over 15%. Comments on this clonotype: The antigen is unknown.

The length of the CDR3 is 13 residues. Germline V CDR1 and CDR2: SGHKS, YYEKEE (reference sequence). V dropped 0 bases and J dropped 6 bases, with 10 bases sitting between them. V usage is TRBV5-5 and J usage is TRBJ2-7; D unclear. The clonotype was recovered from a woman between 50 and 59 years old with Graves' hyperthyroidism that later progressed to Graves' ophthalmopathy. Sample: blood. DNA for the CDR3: TGTGCCAGCAGCTTGGCCGACGGTCTCGAGCAGTACTTC. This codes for CASSLADGLEQYF.